The 10 T cell receptor beta chains below were found in one sample sequenced in a study of cytomegalovirus exposure and HLA in healthy donors. Primers for the PCR totalled 60 Vbeta and 13 Jbeta. This table comes from immunoSEQ multiplex PCR, and its TCRdb copy is limited to in-frame clones, with some not included. The sample has some 150,000 clones; around 70% are singletons. The source material was PBMCs. These receptors all come from a woman between 25 and 40 years old in good health and CMV-seronegative.

This clone occurred a few times. Within the sample, other DNA sequences also encode this same CDR3. The genes are TRBV5-1 and TRBJ1-2, with a tentative D call TRBD1 (6 bases). Germline CDR1 and CDR2: SGHRS and YFSETQ. The CDR3 has 13 residues. V was shortened by 1 base and J by 6 bases, with 10 bases between the two germline ends. CDR3 coding DNA: TGCGCCAGCAGCTTGTCGGGGGGCGATGGCTACACCTTC. Its protein product is CASSLSGGDGYTF.

This chain connects TRBV5-6 to TRBJ2-2; D is unresolved. The CDR3 length is 16 residues. Trimming removed 2 bases at V and 1 base at J, with 12 bases between. Per the germline V gene, CDR1 is SGHDT and CDR2 is YYEEEE. Written as DNA, the CDR3 is TGTGCCAGCAGCTTTAGTCCGACTGGGAACACCGGGGAGCTGTTTTTT. Protein sequence: CASSFSPTGNTGELFF. Filled out from reference TRBV5-6 and TRBJ2-2, the complete variable domain reads DAGVTQSPTHLIKTRGQQVTLRCSPKSGHDTVSWYQQALGQGPQFIFQYYEEEERQRGNFPDRFSGHQFPNYSSELNVNALLLGDSALYLCASSFSPTGNTGELFFGEGSRLTVL.

The rearrangement links TRBV20-1 to TRBJ1-4; maybe TRBD1 (5 bases). Germline CDR1 is DFQATT and CDR2 is SNEGSKA (reference sequence). Trimming shortened V by 6 bases and J by 9 bases, and 11 bases separated the two germline ends. CDR3 length equals 11 residues. The CDR3 protein is CSAAGVQKLFF. As DNA, the CDR3 is TGCAGTGCAGCGGGGGTTCAAAAACTGTTTTTT.

The chain carries TRBV23-1 and TRBJ1-3; maybe TRBD1 (5 bases). TRBV23-1 belongs to the ORF category, with a function that is uncertain. This CDR3 region has 16 residues. With 1 base removed from V and 1 base from J, the gap between germline ends came to 11 bases. The CDR3 loop is CASSQYLGGSGNTIYF. CDR3 nucleotides: TGCGCCAGCAGTCAATACCTGGGGGGATCTGGAAACACCATATATTTT.

V usage is TRBV6-5 and J usage is TRBJ1-1; D is possibly TRBD1 (5 bases). The CDR3 runs to 11 residues. Trimming stripped 10 bases from V and 5 bases from J, with 11 bases between. Germline-derived CDR1 and CDR2 are MNHEY and SVGAGI. The CDR3 spells CATGRGTEAFF. In DNA, the CDR3 is TGTGCCACGGGCCGGGGGACTGAAGCTTTCTTT.

The rearrangement uses TRBV19 and TRBJ2-1; 11 positions match TRBD1. The CDR3 covers 17 residues. CDR1 and CDR2 from the germline V gene are LNHDA and SQIVND (reference sequence). V was clipped by 7 bases and J by 4 bases; unmatched bases: 12. CDR3 in amino acids: CASMGWTGGVSYNEQFF. CDR3 coding DNA: TGTGCCAGTATGGGCTGGACAGGGGGCGTAAGTTACAATGAGCAGTTCTTC.

The rearrangement joins TRBV2 to TRBJ2-1, with 7 positions matching TRBD1. The junction had 5 bases not matched to a gene; V was cut back by 8 bases and J by 4 bases. The CDR3 extends over 13 amino acids. Germline assignment: CDR1 SNHLY and CDR2 FYNNEI. CDR3 coding DNA: TGTGCCAGCGGGACAGCAATTTACAATGAGCAGTTCTTC. Its protein is CASGTAIYNEQFF.

This CDR3 reads CARSRAGGGDTQYF. In DNA form, the CDR3 reads TGTGCCCGCTCAAGAGCGGGGGGTGGAGATACGCAGTATTTT. The J gene is TRBJ2-3, the V gene TRBV2; 9 bases match TRBD2. After removal of 11 bases from V and 5 bases from J, the junction contained 11 bases not matched to a gene. This CDR3 contains 14 residues. Germline CDR1 reads SNHLY; CDR2 reads FYNNEI.

This clone occurred once. V is TRBV5-4 and J is TRBJ2-7; possibly TRBD2 for D (6 bases). Trimming removed 0 bases at V and 7 bases at J, with 20 bases between. CDR3 length: 16 residues. Germline CDR1 and CDR2: SGHNT and YYREEE (reference sequence). CDR3 amino acids: CASSLAISGQRGEQYF. In nucleotides, the CDR3 is TGTGCCAGCAGCTTGGCAATTAGCGGTCAACGAGGAGAGCAGTACTTC.

J is TRBJ1-6 and V is TRBV19, with 7 bases lining up with TRBD1. The trim removed 3 bases at V and 10 bases at J, leaving 21 bases unmatched. The CDR3 is 19 residues long. Germline assignment: CDR1 LNHDA and CDR2 SQIVND (reference sequence). This CDR3 is CASSIIGERGRVISSPLHF. CDR3 nucleotides: TGTGCCAGTAGTATTATCGGAGAGAGGGGGCGAGTTATATCCTCACCCCTCCACTTT.